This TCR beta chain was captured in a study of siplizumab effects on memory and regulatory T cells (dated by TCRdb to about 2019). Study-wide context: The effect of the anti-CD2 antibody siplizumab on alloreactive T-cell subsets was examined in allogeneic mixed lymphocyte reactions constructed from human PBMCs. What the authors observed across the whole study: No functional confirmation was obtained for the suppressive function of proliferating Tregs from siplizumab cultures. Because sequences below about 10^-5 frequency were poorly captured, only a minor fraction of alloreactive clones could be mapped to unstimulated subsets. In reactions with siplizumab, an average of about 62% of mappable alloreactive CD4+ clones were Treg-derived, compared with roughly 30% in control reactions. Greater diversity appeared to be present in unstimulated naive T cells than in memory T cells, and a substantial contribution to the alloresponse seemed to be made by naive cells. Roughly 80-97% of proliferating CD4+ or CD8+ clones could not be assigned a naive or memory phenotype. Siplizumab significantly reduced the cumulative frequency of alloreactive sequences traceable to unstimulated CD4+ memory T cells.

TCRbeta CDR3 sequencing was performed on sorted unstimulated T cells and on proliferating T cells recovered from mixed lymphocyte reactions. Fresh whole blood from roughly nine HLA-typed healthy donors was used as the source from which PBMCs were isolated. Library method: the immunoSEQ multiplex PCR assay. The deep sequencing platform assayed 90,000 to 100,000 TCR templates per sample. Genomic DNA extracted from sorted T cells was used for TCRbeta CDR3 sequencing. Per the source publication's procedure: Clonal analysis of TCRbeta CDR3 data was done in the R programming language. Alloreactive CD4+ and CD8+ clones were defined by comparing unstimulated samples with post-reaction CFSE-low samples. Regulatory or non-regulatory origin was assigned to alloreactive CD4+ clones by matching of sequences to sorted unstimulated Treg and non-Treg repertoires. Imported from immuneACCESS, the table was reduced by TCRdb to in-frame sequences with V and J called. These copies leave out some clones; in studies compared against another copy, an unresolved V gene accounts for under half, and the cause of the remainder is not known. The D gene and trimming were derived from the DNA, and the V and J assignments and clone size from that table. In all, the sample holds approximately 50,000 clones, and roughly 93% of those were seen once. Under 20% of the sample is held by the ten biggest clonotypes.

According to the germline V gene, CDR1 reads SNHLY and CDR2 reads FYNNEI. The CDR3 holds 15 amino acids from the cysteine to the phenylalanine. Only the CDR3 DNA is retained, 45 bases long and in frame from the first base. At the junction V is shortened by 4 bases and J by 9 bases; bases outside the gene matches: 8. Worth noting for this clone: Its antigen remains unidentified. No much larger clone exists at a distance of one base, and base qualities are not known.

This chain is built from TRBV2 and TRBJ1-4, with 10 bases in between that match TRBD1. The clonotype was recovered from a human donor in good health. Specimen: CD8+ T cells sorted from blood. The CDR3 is CASSAWTGGGQKLFF. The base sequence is TGTGCCAGCAGTGCGTGGACAGGGGGAGGTCAAAAACTGTTTTTT.